This T cell receptor beta chain was sequenced in a study of blood T cell repertoires in COVID-19. Study in general: Acute and convalescent COVID-19 specimens originated in the United States, Italy and Spain. T cells, B-cell-depleted T cells, or PBMCs supplied cDNA or gDNA.

The CDR3 extends over 14 amino acids. In germline, CDR1 is MGHDK, CDR2 SYGVNS. The V end lost 4 bases, the J end lost 3 bases, and 10 bases lay between the germline ends. Seattle cases were enrolled at active infection and followed longitudinally. Original processing notes: Reference gene primer amplification gave estimated nucleated cell counts. Sequenced by immunoSEQ multiplex PCR; TCRdb stores in-frame clones only, minus some. That table gives V, J and clone size, and the DNA gave D and trimming. The sample records roughly 200,000 clones, more than 70% being singletons. This receptor was identified in a man aged 45-65 years with COVID-19, enrolled during active disease. The genes are TRBV25-1 and TRBJ1-5; TRBD1 is a possible D gene (6 bases). The sample consisted of peripheral blood. CDR3 nucleotides: TGTGCCAGCAGTGGCCGGGACATCAATCAGCCCCAGCATTTT. Amino acids: CASSGRDINQPQHF.